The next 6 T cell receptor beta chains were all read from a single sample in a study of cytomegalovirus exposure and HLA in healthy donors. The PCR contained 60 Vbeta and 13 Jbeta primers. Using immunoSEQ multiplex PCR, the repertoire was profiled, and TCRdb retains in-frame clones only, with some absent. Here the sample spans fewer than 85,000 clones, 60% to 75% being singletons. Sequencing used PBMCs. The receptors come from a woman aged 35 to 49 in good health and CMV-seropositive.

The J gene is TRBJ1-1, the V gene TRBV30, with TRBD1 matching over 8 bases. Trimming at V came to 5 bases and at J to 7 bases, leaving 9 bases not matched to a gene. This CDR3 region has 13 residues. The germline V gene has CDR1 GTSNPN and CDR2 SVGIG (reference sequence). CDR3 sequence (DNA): TGTGCCTGGGCGACAGGGGTTGGGGGTGAAGCTTTCTTT. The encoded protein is CAWATGVGGEAFF.

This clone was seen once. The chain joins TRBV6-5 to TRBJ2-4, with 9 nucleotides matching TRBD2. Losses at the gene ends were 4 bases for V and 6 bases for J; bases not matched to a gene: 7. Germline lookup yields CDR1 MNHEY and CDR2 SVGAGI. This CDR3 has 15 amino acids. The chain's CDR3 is CASSSEGTSLNIQYF. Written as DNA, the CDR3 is TGTGCCAGCAGTTCCGAGGGGACTAGCCTAAACATTCAGTACTTC.

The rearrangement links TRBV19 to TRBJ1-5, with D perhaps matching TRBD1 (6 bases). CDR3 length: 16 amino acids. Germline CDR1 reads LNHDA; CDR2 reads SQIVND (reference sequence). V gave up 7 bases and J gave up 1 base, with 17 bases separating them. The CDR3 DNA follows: TGTGCCAGTACCTCATTTGGAGACAGGAGCAATCAGCCCCAGCATTTT. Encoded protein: CASTSFGDRSNQPQHF. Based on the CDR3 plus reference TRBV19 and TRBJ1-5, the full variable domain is DGGITQSPKYLFRKEGQNVTLSCEQNLNHDAMYWYRQDPGQGLRLIYYSQIVNDFQKGDIAEGYSVSREKKESFPLTVTSAQKNPTAFYLCASTSFGDRSNQPQHFGDGTRLSIL.

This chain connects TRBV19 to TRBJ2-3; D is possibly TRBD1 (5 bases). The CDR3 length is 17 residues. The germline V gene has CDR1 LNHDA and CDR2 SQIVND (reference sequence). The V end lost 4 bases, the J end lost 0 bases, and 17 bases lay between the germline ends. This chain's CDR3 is CASSKSGYGRSTDTQYF. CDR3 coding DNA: TGTGCCAGTAGTAAATCAGGGTACGGCAGAAGCACAGATACGCAGTATTTT.

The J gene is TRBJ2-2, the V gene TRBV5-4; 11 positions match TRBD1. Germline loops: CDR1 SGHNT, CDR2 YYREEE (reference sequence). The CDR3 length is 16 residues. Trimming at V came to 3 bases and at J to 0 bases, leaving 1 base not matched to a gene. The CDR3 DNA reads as TGTGCCAGCAGCTCGGGACAGGGGGCGAACACCGGGGAGCTGTTTTTT. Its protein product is CASSSGQGANTGELFF.

CDR3 residues: CASSLAAVSTDTQYF. Written as DNA, the CDR3 is TGTGCCAGCAGCTTAGCGGCAGTTAGCACAGATACGCAGTATTTT. This chain connects TRBV7-8 to TRBJ2-3; D not certain. Trimming removed 0 bases from V and 0 bases from J, with 7 bases in between. CDR1 is SGHVS, CDR2 FQNEAQ, per germline. The CDR3 extends over 15 amino acids.